This record covers a single T cell receptor (beta chain). Its antigen remains undetermined. There are no base qualities to consult, and no much larger clone falls within one base. These data originate in a study of shared clonotypes between healthy human individuals (dated by TCRdb to 2018 to 2020). At the level of the whole study: Three men and two women, aged 18 to 49 years, made up the cohort. Per donor, three plates each were used for CD4 naive and CD4 memory, two for CD8 naive, and one for CD8 memory. To estimate repertoire size and how much clonotype sharing occurs between individuals, the study deeply sequenced the blood TCR repertoires of five healthy adults. To increase sequencing depth and limit assay-specific biases, TCR repertoire library preparation and sequencing were carried out by different laboratories using diverse techniques. Per donor, leukapheresis produced somewhere between about 0.85 and 10 billion PBMCs.

The donors were healthy, HIV-negative adults who had no recently reported acute infections or vaccinations. Every donor was a Caucasian adult residing in Nashville, Tennessee, USA. CD4+ T cells were enriched by magnetic negative selection; naive cells were then positively selected on CD45RA, and the negative fraction formed the memory subset. Blood was obtained by leukapheresis, after which PBMCs were separated by Ficoll-Histopaque density gradient centrifugation and cryopreserved in liquid nitrogen vapor phase. Analytical flow cytometry was used to check the purity and quantity of every magnetically sorted T cell population. Each sorted fraction had its genomic DNA isolated and then quantified by UV absorbance on a Nanodrop 2000c. The investigation overall reported the following: Based on pairwise subsampling, the degree of clonotype sharing among donors was expected to be affected by sequencing depth. Only blood was sampled, and tissue TCR repertoires likely differ from those in blood. Compared with non-shared clonotypes, the clonotypes found in all four sorted-subset donors had higher generation probabilities. The small number of donors limited the genetic and exposure-history diversity represented. Naive subsets generally had larger estimated clonotype richness than memory subsets did. Rarefaction of sorted-subset datasets indicated incomplete sequencing despite the large sequencing depth. Across a handful of donors, about 5.2% of naive CD4, over 3% of naive CD8, about 2.3% of memory CD4, and approximately 0.4% of memory CD8 clonotypes were shared.

Using the deep immunoSEQ assay, TCR CDR3 regions were amplified from genomic DNA by multiplex PCR. Extracted genomic DNA from each cell subset was distributed evenly across all wells of several immunoSEQ 96-well plates, and each plate was treated as a replicate. For sorted subsets, about 200 ng genomic DNA, equal to 25,000 to 35,000 T cell genomes, was loaded into each replicate PCR. Purified libraries were quantified with a Qubit 3.0 fluorometer, sized on a Bioanalyzer 2100, and re-quantified with the KAPA Library Quantification kit. Each immunoSEQ 96-well plate was sequenced on its own single-read 150-cycle Illumina NextSeq 550 flow cell. For the original study's pipeline: Because the immunoSEQ output held only junctional sequences and lacked quality scores, the filtering could not match the filtering applied to full-length reads. To assign V/J genes and CDR3, sequences were annotated against IMGT germline references using PyIR, a Python wrapper for IgBLAST v1.9. Any read was removed if the V/J assignment was weak (E-value above 1e-6), the CDR3 was missing, or the read contained stop codons, out-of-frame junctions, or ambiguous translated residues. A V3J clonotype was defined by an identical inferred V gene, J gene, and CDR3 amino acid sequence. Percentage overlap between repertoires was computed as shared unique clonotypes divided by the size of the smaller repertoire. RTK rarefaction, the Chao1 estimator, and Recon v2.1 estimates of unobserved clonotypes were used to assess repertoire richness. Generation probabilities were computed with OLGA for all TCRbeta clonotypes obtained by the gDNA method from a few donors. The table was pulled from immuneACCESS by TCRdb, which kept in-frame rearrangements only. Such tables lose some clones; where checked, under half of the loss comes from unresolved V genes, and the rest has no known cause. Clonal size and the V and J genes are those of that table, whereas D and trimming came from the DNA. Within this sample are approximately 2.1 million clones, with more than 85% of them counted one time only. The ten largest clones take up 0.35% to 0.45% of the sample.

Reading from cysteine to phenylalanine, the CDR3 counts 14 amino acids. Of the read, only the CDR3 DNA is kept; its 42 bases are in frame from base 1. V is shortened by 4 bases, J by 4 bases, and the region joining them spans 14 bases. In the germline V gene, CDR1 corresponds to SGHRS and CDR2 to YFSETQ. The source of this sequence is a young man in good health. Some clones in this sample may be carry-over from other donors' samples. The V and J genes are TRBV5-1 and TRBJ2-5; the D region may be TRBD1 or TRBD2, each matching 5 bases equally. The sample was naive CD4+ T cells from PBMCs. Per the publication, the cell subset or site label means: CD45RA+ positively selected. Here is the DNA: TGCGCCAGCAGCCGAGGGGAGATGGGAGAGACCCAGTACTTC. It is translated as CASSRGEMGETQYF.